The TCR beta chain described here comes from a study of CD8 T cells in ankylosing spondylitis. The V and J ends lost 4 bases and 2 bases respectively, with 12 bases between them. Germline loops: CDR1 KGHDR, CDR2 SFDVKD. The CDR3 extends over 15 amino acids. About this clonotype itself: Its antigen is still unknown.

Libraries for TCR beta were made by quantitative 5'-RACE with molecular barcodes. TCRdb processed the 5' RACE reads anew with MiXCR; each CDR3 protein has one entry. The sample has about 540,000 distinct CDR3 sequences; over 9.5% are singletons. The study, taken as a whole, reports: Reportedly, disease-linked clones are significantly enriched in ankylosing spondylitis patients' matched synovial fluid. Ankylosing spondylitis blood seemed to carry a telltale TCR beta motif made of under ten highly homologous variants.

The sequence was collected from a male donor with ankylosing spondylitis. The chain recombines TRBV24-1 with TRBJ2-3; tentatively, D is TRBD1 (5 bases). Sample: blood, either unsorted or a sorted T cell fraction (not recorded which). CDR3 protein: CATSDPTDPTDTQYF. CDR3 DNA: TGTGCCACCAGTGACCCGACAGATCCCACAGATACGCAGTATTTT.